The present T cell receptor beta chain was sequenced within a study of cytotoxic CD8 clonotypes in ibrutinib-treated CLL. Notes on the study in general: Clonality correlated strongly with circulating CD8+ T cells and exceeded age-matched healthy donors at baseline.

In the case of this clone: Its specificity is unknown.

Deep sequencing aimed at 1 in 200,000 to 1 in 1 million T cells' resolution. Profiled with immunoSEQ multiplex PCR; TCRdb holds only in-frame clones, not every one. The table has some 140,000 clones, around 90% seen once; the top ten hold 11%. The length of the CDR3 is 15 residues. Germline V CDR1 and CDR2: KGHSH, LQKENI. Between the trimmed V and J ends, which lost 6 bases and 4 bases, there was a span of 16 bases. V gene TRBV18 combines with J gene TRBJ2-1; possible D gene TRBD1, 6 bases. The clonotype comes from a human donor with chronic lymphocytic leukemia. The input for sequencing was PBMCs, taken after 12 months of ibrutinib treatment. The CDR3 spells CASSATGTHYNEQFF. DNA of the CDR3: TGTGCCAGCTCGGCTACTGGGACACATTACAATGAGCAGTTCTTC.